The present entry profiles one T cell receptor (beta chain) with its context. Its cognate antigen is unknown. This specimen belongs to a study of blood T cells in healthy people across ages. Study-level findings and limits: Higher diversity and more naive CD4+ cells were features of long-lived donors, compared to aged donors. Older age coincided with a roughly linear decline in TCR beta diversity per million T cells.

Through a sample-barcoded 5' primer and a J-beta primer mix, a second PCR was run for 7 to 11 cycles. A single record per CDR3 protein comes from TCRdb applying MiXCR to the 5' RACE reads. In the table there are 800,000 or so distinct CDR3 sequences, about 25% of which are singletons. The CDR3 has 15 residues. These same records also appear under a second study, on T cells of mothers and their children. That work adds: Each child gave a few million TCR beta CDR3 reads (each mother, over 8.5 million). Mothers and children who were related shared slightly more overlap than unrelated pairs, but not significantly more.

The specimen was blood. This clonotype was obtained from a boy between 10 and 17 years old in good health. The chain is built from TRBV12-3 or TRBV12-4 and TRBJ2-5, with 9 bases aligning to TRBD1. The DNA matches TRBJ2-7 better at its end, which makes the J call doubtful. The CDR3 region has the DNA TGTGCCAGCAGGCCCTCCGGGACAGGGTGGAACGAGCAGTACTTC. The encoded protein is CASRPSGTGWNEQYF.